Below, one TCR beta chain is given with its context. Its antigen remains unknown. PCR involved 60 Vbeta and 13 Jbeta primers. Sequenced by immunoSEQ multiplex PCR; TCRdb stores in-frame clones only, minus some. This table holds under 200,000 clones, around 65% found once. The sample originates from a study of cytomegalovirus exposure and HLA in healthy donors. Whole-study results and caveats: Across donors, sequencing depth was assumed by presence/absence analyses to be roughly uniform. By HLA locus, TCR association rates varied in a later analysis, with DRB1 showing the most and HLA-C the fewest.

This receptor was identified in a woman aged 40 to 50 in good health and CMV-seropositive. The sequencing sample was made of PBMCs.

The CDR3 reads CSVDGLTRTDTQYF. The CDR3 coding sequence is TGCAGCGTTGACGGGTTGACCCGAACAGATACGCAGTATTTT. This rearrangement joins TRBV29-1 to TRBJ2-3; D is undetermined. The germline CDR1 and CDR2 sequences are SQVTM and ANQGSEA. The CDR3 contains 14 residues. The V and J ends lost 3 bases and 3 bases respectively, with 13 bases between them.